The 25 T cell receptor beta chains below were found in one sample sequenced in a study of cytomegalovirus exposure and HLA in healthy donors. PCR used 60 Vbeta primers and 13 Jbeta primers. Clones were read by immunoSEQ multiplex PCR, and TCRdb kept only the in-frame ones, dropping some. This table holds 200,000 or so clones, roughly nine tenths found once. The sequencing sample was made of PBMCs. These receptors all come from a girl under three years old in good health and CMV-seronegative.

This clone was seen just once. This rearrangement joins TRBV10-3 to TRBJ2-1; the match to TRBD2 covers 9 bases. Germline V gene data show CDR1 as ENHRY and CDR2 as SYGVKD. The CDR3 totals 15 residues. V lost 10 bases, J lost 2 bases, and 9 bases stayed unmatched. DNA for the CDR3: TGTGCCACCGAAAAAGCGGGAGGCACCTACAATGAGCAGTTCTTC. Residues: CATEKAGGTYNEQFF.

This clone was seen only once. The V call is TRBV10-3, the J call TRBJ1-5, with D unclear. Trimming took 6 bases from V and 1 from J, leaving 10 bases between them. The CDR3 consists of 14 residues. Germline V lookup: CDR1 ENHRY, CDR2 SYGVKD. The CDR3 reads CAISRGPSNQPQHF. The CDR3 bases are TGTGCCATCAGCCGAGGGCCCAGCAATCAGCCCCAGCATTTT.

The genes are TRBV27 and TRBJ2-7; 10 positions match TRBD2. The germline gives CDR1 MNHEY, CDR2 SMNVEV (reference sequence). The CDR3 has 14 residues. V lost 4 bases, J lost 2 bases, and 2 bases stayed unmatched. The CDR3, as DNA: TGTGCCAGCAGTTATAGCGGGAGGACCTACGAGCAGTACTTC. Translated, it gives CASSYSGRTYEQYF.

The chain carries TRBV6-5 and TRBJ2-1; 10 positions agree with TRBD2. Per the germline V gene, CDR1 is MNHEY and CDR2 is SVGAGI. This CDR3 has 15 residues. Trimming removed 4 bases from V and 4 bases from J; junction bases left unmatched: 4. CDR3 nucleotides: TGTGCCAGCAGTTTTAGCGGGGGGCTTTACAATGAGCAGTTCTTC. Encoded protein: CASSFSGGLYNEQFF.

This CDR3 reads CASSPGRRGDTGELFF. The CDR3 DNA reads TGCGCCAGCAGCCCAGGTCGGCGGGGTGACACCGGGGAGCTGTTTTTT. This chain links TRBV4-1 with TRBJ2-2; the D gene is possibly TRBD2 (6 bases). The V and J ends lost 4 bases and 3 bases respectively, with 15 bases between them. Germline V lookup: CDR1 MGHRA, CDR2 YSYEKL. The CDR3 is 16 residues long.

This clone was seen only a few times. The chain is built from TRBV7-8 and TRBJ1-2; 7 bases align to TRBD1. Germline V gene sequence: CDR1 SGHVS, CDR2 FQNEAQ. CDR3 length: 14 amino acids. V dropped 5 bases and J dropped 3; count of bases not matched to a gene: 6. The CDR3: CASSPQGVDYGYTF. CDR3 in DNA: TGTGCCAGCAGCCCTCAGGGGGTGGACTATGGCTACACCTTC.

This rearrangement joins TRBV6-6 to TRBJ2-1; 7 positions agree with TRBD1. Germline trimming cut 4 bases from V and 5 bases from J; bases unmatched to any gene: 11. The V gene's germline CDR1 is MNHNY and CDR2 SVGAGI (reference sequence). The CDR3 totals 16 residues. The CDR3 region has the DNA TGTGCCAGCAGTTTCCGACCGGGACAGCGGAACAATGAGCAGTTCTTC. Translating it yields CASSFRPGQRNNEQFF.

This rearrangement joins TRBV25-1 to TRBJ2-7; 8 nucleotides align to TRBD1. The CDR3 totals 16 residues. J lost 4 bases, V lost 1 base, and 9 bases had no gene match. Germline V lookup: CDR1 MGHDK, CDR2 SYGVNS. The CDR3 coding sequence is TGTGCCAGCAGTGAATTAAGTGCGGACAGGGAATACGAGCAGTACTTC. This translates into CASSELSADREYEQYF.

This chain uses TRBV5-5 with TRBJ2-7; TRBD1 matches 11 bases. The CDR3 contains 14 residues. CDR1 SGHKS and CDR2 YYEKEE come from the germline V gene (reference sequence). V lost 5 bases, J lost 4 bases, and 5 bases stayed unmatched. CDR3 protein: CASREGQGVYEQYF. The CDR3 nucleotides are TGTGCCAGCAGAGAGGGACAGGGGGTTTACGAGCAGTACTTC. The complete variable domain, with remaining parts taken from reference TRBV5-5 and TRBJ2-7, reads DAGVTQSPTHLIKTRGQQVTLRCSPISGHKSVSWYQQVLGQGPQFIFQYYEKEERGRGNFPDRFSARQFPNYSSELNVNALLLGDSALYLCASREGQGVYEQYFGPGTRLTVT.

The chain recombines TRBV2 with TRBJ2-7; 7 bases are shared with TRBD2. The V segment lost 4 bases and the J segment 3 bases; nucleotides outside the gene matches: 12. Looked up from germline, CDR1 is SNHLY and CDR2 is FYNNEI. The CDR3 is made up of 16 amino acids. The chain's CDR3 is CASSAQEGGLDYEQYF. The CDR3 DNA follows: TGTGCCAGCAGTGCGCAGGAGGGAGGGCTCGACTACGAGCAGTACTTC.

The gene calls are TRBV6-5 and TRBJ2-3, with D unclear. V was pared by 5 bases and J by 4 bases, with 13 bases between. The CDR3 sequence is 14 residues long. Germline CDR1 is MNHEY and CDR2 is SVGAGI. CDR3 amino acids: CASSPVQASDTQYF. The CDR3, as DNA: TGTGCCAGCAGTCCGGTCCAGGCATCAGATACGCAGTATTTT.

V gene TRBV13 combines with J gene TRBJ2-7, with D uncertain. The V and J ends lost 0 bases and 2 bases respectively, with 11 bases between them. This CDR3 contains 15 residues. CDR1 PRHDT and CDR2 FYEKMQ come from the germline V gene (reference sequence). The CDR3 loop is CASSLGLADTYEQYF. The CDR3 nucleotides are TGTGCCAGCAGCTTAGGCCTCGCGGATACCTACGAGCAGTACTTC.

This clone was picked up a small number of times. The chain carries TRBV4-2 and TRBJ2-4, with D perhaps matching TRBD2 (6 bases). Germline V lookup: CDR1 LGHNA, CDR2 YNFKEQ. CDR3 length equals 16 residues. Trimming removed 0 bases from V and 4 bases from J, with 13 bases in between. The DNA for the CDR3 is TGTGCCAGCAGCCAAGATCCGGGACGGGAGAAAAACATTCAGTACTTC. It specifies CASSQDPGREKNIQYF.

The rearrangement joins TRBV7-8 to TRBJ1-5; 8 positions match TRBD1. There are 15 residues in the CDR3. V lost 5 bases, J lost 4 bases, and 7 bases stayed unmatched. From germline, CDR1 is SGHVS and CDR2 FQNEAQ. The CDR3 protein is CASSPDRVENQPQHF. The CDR3 DNA reads TGTGCCAGCAGCCCGGACAGGGTTGAAAATCAGCCCCAGCATTTT.

The chain couples TRBV2 to TRBJ1-1, with D hard to call. Trimming pared 3 bases from V and 3 bases from J, leaving 5 bases between. CDR1 and CDR2 from the germline V gene are SNHLY and FYNNEI. The CDR3 is made up of 12 amino acids. The CDR3 DNA reads as TGTGCCAGCAGTGACCCGGACACTGAAGCTTTCTTT. It yields the protein CASSDPDTEAFF. The variable domain in full, with the rest retrieved from reference TRBV2 and TRBJ1-1, is EPEVTQTPSHQVTQMGQEVILRCVPISNHLYFYWYRQILGQKVEFLVSFYNNEISEKSEIFDDQFSVERPDGSNFTLKIRSTKLEDSAMYFCASSDPDTEAFFGQGTRLTVV.

This sequence joins TRBV19 and TRBJ2-7; TRBD1 agrees at 10 bases. The CDR3 runs 14 residues. V lost 4 bases, J lost 4 bases, and 4 bases stayed unmatched. CDR1 and CDR2 (germline): LNHDA, SQIVND (reference sequence). DNA for the CDR3: TGTGCCAGTAGTACGACAGGGGGCAGGTACGAGCAGTACTTC. This sequence encodes CASSTTGGRYEQYF.

This sequence joins TRBV4-1 and TRBJ2-7, with TRBD2 matching over 9 bases. Germline V CDR1 and CDR2: MGHRA, YSYEKL. The V segment lost 1 base and the J segment 2 bases; nucleotides outside the gene matches: 9. The CDR3 runs to 17 residues. CDR3 bases: TGCGCCAGCAGCCAAGGGGACCTAGCGGGATTCACCTACGAGCAGTACTTC. Amino acid sequence: CASSQGDLAGFTYEQYF.

The genes are TRBV30 and TRBJ2-7, with 8 bases lining up with TRBD2. Germline V gene sequence: CDR1 GTSNPN, CDR2 SVGIG (reference sequence). CDR3 length: 16 residues. V lost 0 bases, J lost 6 bases, and 13 bases stayed unmatched. The CDR3, as DNA: TGTGCCTGGAGTGTAGGGTGGCCAAGCGGGAGTCCCGAGCAGTACTTC. Translation gives CAWSVGWPSGSPEQYF. The full variable domain, completed using reference TRBV30 and TRBJ2-7, is SQTIHQWPATLVQPVGSPLSLECTVEGTSNPNLYWYRQAAGRGLQLLFYSVGIGQISSEVPQNLSASRPQDRQFILSSKKLLLSDSGFYLCAWSVGWPSGSPEQYFGPGTRLTVT.

In DNA, the CDR3 is TGCGCCAGCAGCTTGGCCCTAGGGACAGGGAATTCCTACGAGCAGTACTTC. Translating it yields CASSLALGTGNSYEQYF. The chain recombines TRBV5-1 with TRBJ2-7; 9 nucleotides align to TRBD1. This CDR3 contains 17 residues. V was pared by 0 bases and J by 1 base, with 8 bases of the junction left unmatched. Germline V gene sequence: CDR1 SGHRS, CDR2 YFSETQ.

The chain is built from TRBV30 and TRBJ2-2, with 7 bases identical to TRBD2. Looked up from germline, CDR1 is GTSNPN and CDR2 is SVGIG (reference sequence). Unmatched junction bases numbered 5, after V lost 2 bases and J lost 2 bases. The CDR3 runs 15 residues. The CDR3 is CAWSRGEGNTGELFF. The CDR3 DNA reads as TGTGCCTGGAGTCGAGGGGAGGGTAACACCGGGGAGCTGTTTTTT.

The chain couples TRBV4-1 to TRBJ2-1; 8 bases line up with TRBD1. CDR1 is MGHRA and CDR2 is YSYEKL in the germline V gene. CDR3 size: 14 residues. J gave up 4 bases and V 1 base, and 0 bases lay outside the gene matches. This CDR3 is CASSQGQGYNEQFF. DNA of the CDR3: TGCGCCAGCAGCCAAGGACAGGGGTACAATGAGCAGTTCTTC.

This clone was found once. The chain combines TRBV2 with TRBJ1-1; D unclear. This CDR3 has 15 residues. The ends were cut back, 2 bases at V and 4 bases at J, with 14 bases in the middle. Per germline, CDR1 SNHLY and CDR2 FYNNEI. The CDR3 nucleotides read TGTGCCAGCAGTGAACGAATGGAGGTAGTCACTGAAGCTTTCTTT. As protein: CASSERMEVVTEAFF.

This clone is a singleton in its sample. The chain uses TRBV19 and TRBJ2-3, with D possibly being TRBD2 (5 bases). Trimming stripped 9 bases from V and 4 bases from J, with 20 bases between. Germline V gene lookup returns CDR1 LNHDA and CDR2 SQIVND (reference sequence). The CDR3 totals 15 residues. The CDR3 protein is CASGIDTRRPDTQYF. Here the CDR3 DNA reads TGTGCCAGCGGGATAGACACTAGGCGCCCAGATACGCAGTATTTT.

The chain combines TRBV4-2 with TRBJ1-4; D is perhaps TRBD1 (6 bases). This CDR3 spans 17 amino acids. With 0 bases removed from V and 2 bases from J, the gap between germline ends came to 13 bases. Germline loops: CDR1 LGHNA, CDR2 YNFKEQ. CDR3: CASSQEGTQATNEKLFF. For the CDR3, the DNA is TGTGCCAGCAGCCAAGAAGGGACACAGGCTACTAATGAAAAACTGTTTTTT.

The rearrangement joins TRBV27 to TRBJ2-1, with 7 positions matching TRBD2. CDR1 MNHEY and CDR2 SMNVEV come from the germline V gene (reference sequence). Germline trimming cut 9 bases from V and 1 base from J; bases unmatched to any gene: 6. CDR3 length: 14 residues. For the CDR3, the DNA is TGTGCCAGTAACGCGGGGGAATCCTACAATGAGCAGTTCTTC. Translated: CASNAGESYNEQFF.